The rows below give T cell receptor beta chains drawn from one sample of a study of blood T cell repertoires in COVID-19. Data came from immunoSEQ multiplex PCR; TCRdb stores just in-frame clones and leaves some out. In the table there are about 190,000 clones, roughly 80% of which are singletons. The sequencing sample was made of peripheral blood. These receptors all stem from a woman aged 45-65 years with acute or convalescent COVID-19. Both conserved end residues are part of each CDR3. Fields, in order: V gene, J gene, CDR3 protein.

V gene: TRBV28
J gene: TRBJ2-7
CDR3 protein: CASRGDRVYEQYF

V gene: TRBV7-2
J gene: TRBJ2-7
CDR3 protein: CASSFLTGGGTGEQYF

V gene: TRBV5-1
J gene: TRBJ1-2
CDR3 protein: CASSRENYGYTF

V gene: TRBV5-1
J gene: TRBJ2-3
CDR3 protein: CASSLGGGEDTQYF

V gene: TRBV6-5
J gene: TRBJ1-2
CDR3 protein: CASSDLTGRLDSYTF

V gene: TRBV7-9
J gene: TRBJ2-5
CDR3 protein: CASSDSGGRETQYF

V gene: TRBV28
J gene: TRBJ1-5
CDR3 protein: CASIPVTGTVLYSNQPQHF

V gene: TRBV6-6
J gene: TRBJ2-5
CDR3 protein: CASSYSKGYQETQYF

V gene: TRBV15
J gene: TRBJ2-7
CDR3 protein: CATSGQPYPYEQYF

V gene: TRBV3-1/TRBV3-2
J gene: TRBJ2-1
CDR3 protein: CASSQESSGRADYNEQFF

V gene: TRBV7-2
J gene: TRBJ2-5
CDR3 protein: CASSLTSGQETQYF

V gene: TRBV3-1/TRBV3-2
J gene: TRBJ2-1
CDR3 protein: CASSQDPSSGEQFF

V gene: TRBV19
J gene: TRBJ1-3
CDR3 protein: CASTTTGTQSSGNTIYF

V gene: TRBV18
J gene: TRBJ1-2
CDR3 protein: CASSRTGEGGYTF

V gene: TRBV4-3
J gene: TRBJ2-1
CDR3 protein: CASSRGGVGLAVNNEQFF

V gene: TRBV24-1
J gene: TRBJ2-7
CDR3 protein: CATSSQGYEQYF

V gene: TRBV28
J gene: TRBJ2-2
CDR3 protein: CASLRRGAGTGELFF

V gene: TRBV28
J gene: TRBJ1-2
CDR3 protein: CASNTPADRGISGYTF

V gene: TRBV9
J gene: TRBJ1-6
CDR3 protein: CASGQASYNSPLHF

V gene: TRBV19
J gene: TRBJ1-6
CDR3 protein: CASSKDTRNSPLHF